Listed below are T cell receptor beta chains from one sample, sequenced in a study of blood T cell repertoires in COVID-19. Repertoires were generated with immunoSEQ multiplex PCR, while TCRdb's copy carries only in-frame clones and drops some. The sample includes roughly 250,000 clones, around 88% of them seen just once. What was sequenced was PBMCs or T cells enriched from blood (not recorded which). These receptors all come from a woman aged 40-49 years with acute COVID-19. Both conserved end residues are part of each CDR3. Fields, in order: clone size, D gene, V gene, J gene, CDR3 protein, CDR3 DNA. D genes are given only for firm matches. Clone size is stated in some rows and not others, as once, few, many or a class when expanded.

.	TRBD2	TRBV11-3	TRBJ2-1	CASSKLAGVGNEQFF	TGTGCCAGCAGCAAATTAGCGGGAGTCGGCAATGAGCAGTTCTTC
.	.	TRBV29-1	TRBJ1-1	CSVKSMNTEAFF	TGCAGCGTTAAAAGCATGAACACTGAAGCTTTCTTT
.	.	TRBV9	TRBJ2-1	CASSVGVSGSLYNEQFF	TGTGCCAGCAGCGTAGGGGTCTCCGGGAGTCTTTACAATGAGCAGTTCTTC
.	.	TRBV9	TRBJ1-5	CASSVTGSNQPQHF	TGTGCCAGCAGCGTGACGGGGAGCAATCAGCCCCAGCATTTT
.	TRBD2	TRBV30	TRBJ2-3	CAWTPDSGRAGNPDTQYF	TGTGCCTGGACGCCCGATAGCGGGAGGGCCGGTAATCCAGATACGCAGTATTTT
.	.	TRBV11-3	TRBJ1-1	CASSPDPRVPEAFF	TGTGCCAGCAGCCCAGACCCCAGGGTCCCTGAAGCTTTCTTT
.	.	TRBV7-6	TRBJ1-1	CASSLASRWEMNTEAFF	TGTGCCAGCAGCTTAGCTTCCCGGTGGGAGATGAACACTGAAGCTTTCTTT
few	TRBD1	TRBV19	TRBJ1-5	CASSIDRTGLGQPQHF	TGTGCCAGTAGTATAGACCGGACAGGGCTGGGTCAGCCCCAGCATTTT
once	.	TRBV28	TRBJ1-6	CASSLTQGGSPLHF	TGTGCCAGCAGTTTAACTCAGGGTGGTTCACCCCTCCACTTT
.	TRBD1	TRBV29-1	TRBJ2-2	CSAGQVYGELFF	TGCAGCGCCGGACAGGTTTACGGGGAGCTGTTTTTT
.	.	TRBV10-3	TRBJ1-5	CAISEPGNQPQHF	TGTGCCATCAGTGAGCCGGGCAATCAGCCCCAGCATTTT
.	TRBD2	TRBV5-1	TRBJ2-3	CASSGAGVSTDTQYF	TGCGCCAGCAGCGGAGCGGGGGTGAGCACAGATACGCAGTATTTT
.	TRBD1	TRBV4-3	TRBJ1-1	CASSQPPGQGHHGAFF	TGCGCCAGCAGCCAGCCCCCGGGACAGGGACATCACGGGGCTTTCTTT
.	TRBD1	TRBV5-1	TRBJ2-2	CASSSETGSAGELFF	TGCGCCAGCAGCTCAGAGACAGGGAGCGCCGGGGAGCTGTTTTTT
.	.	TRBV25-1	TRBJ1-3	CASSEHRAAGNTIYF	TGTGCCAGCAGTGAACACAGGGCCGCTGGAAACACCATATATTTT
once	.	TRBV19	TRBJ1-1	CASIRISQGVTEAFF	TGTGCCAGTATTCGAATAAGTCAGGGTGTCACTGAAGCTTTCTTT
.	TRBD2	TRBV5-1	TRBJ2-1	CASRGLAGGRFF	TGCGCCAGCCGAGGACTAGCCGGTGGTCGGTTCTTC
.	.	TRBV6-2/TRBV6-3	TRBJ1-2	CASSAADRSLYGYTF	TGTGCCAGCAGTGCCGCAGACAGGAGTCTCTATGGCTACACCTTC
.	.	TRBV28	TRBJ2-7	CASNGASEYEQYF	TGTGCCAGCAATGGGGCTAGCGAGTACGAGCAGTACTTC
.	.	TRBV6-5	TRBJ1-2	CASSYSYRSNYGYTF	TGTGCCAGCAGTTACTCGTACAGATCTAACTATGGCTACACCTTC
.	.	TRBV6-2/TRBV6-3	TRBJ1-5	CASSYILRGDQPQHF	TGTGCCAGCAGTTACATCCTCAGGGGCGATCAGCCCCAGCATTTT
.	.	TRBV19	TRBJ1-2	CASSLQGFATSGYTF	TGTGCCAGTAGTCTTCAGGGTTTTGCTACGTCGGGCTACACCTTC
few	.	TRBV3-1/TRBV3-2	TRBJ1-6	CASSQGLLNSPLHF	TGTGCCAGCAGCCAAGGTTTACTTAATTCACCCCTCCACTTT
.	.	TRBV28	TRBJ1-2	CASSSGQGIGYGYTF	.
.	TRBD1	TRBV5-5	TRBJ2-7	CASSSIGLGTGVEQYF	TGTGCCAGCAGCTCCATAGGGCTGGGGACAGGGGTCGAGCAGTACTTC
.	.	TRBV7-8	TRBJ2-7	CASSLKRGLLGAYEQYF	TGTGCCAGCAGCCTCAAACGGGGACTCCTTGGGGCCTACGAGCAGTACTTC
.	TRBD1	TRBV7-2	TRBJ1-6	CASSFGTGLPLHF	TGTGCCAGCAGCTTTGGGACAGGGCTACCCCTCCACTTT
once	TRBD2	TRBV12-3/TRBV12-4	TRBJ2-5	CASSPHGTSGRDF	TGTGCCAGCAGTCCGCACGGGACTAGCGGGAGAGACTTC
.	TRBD2	TRBV28	TRBJ2-1	CASSRPGGRYNEQFF	TGTGCCAGCAGTCGTCCGGGAGGGAGATACAATGAGCAGTTCTTC
once	TRBD1	TRBV18	TRBJ1-5	CASSLLTGLEPQHF	TGTGCCAGCTCGCTTTTGACAGGGTTGGAGCCCCAGCATTTT
once	.	TRBV18	TRBJ1-1	CASSPLPGSNTEAFF	TGTGCCAGCTCACCGCTCCCGGGGTCGAACACTGAAGCTTTCTTT
few	TRBD1	TRBV24-1	TRBJ1-5	CATSDPKGQGVFSNQPQHF	TGTGCCACCAGTGATCCTAAGGGACAGGGAGTGTTTAGCAATCAGCCCCAGCATTTT
once	.	TRBV7-9	TRBJ1-1	CASSPLSTGYEAFF	TGTGCCAGCAGCCCATTAAGCACAGGTTACGAAGCTTTCTTT
.	.	TRBV5-4	TRBJ2-1	CASSSPDSSSYNEQFF	TGTGCCAGCAGCAGCCCCGACTCAAGCTCCTACAATGAGCAGTTCTTC
.	TRBD1	TRBV15	TRBJ2-5	CATSRAPKQGLEETQYF	TGTGCCACCAGCAGGGCTCCGAAACAGGGGTTGGAGGAGACCCAGTACTTC
.	TRBD2	TRBV7-2	TRBJ2-3	CASSSLAVSGGDTQYF	TGTGCCAGCAGCTCCCTAGCGGTTTCCGGTGGGGATACGCAGTATTTT